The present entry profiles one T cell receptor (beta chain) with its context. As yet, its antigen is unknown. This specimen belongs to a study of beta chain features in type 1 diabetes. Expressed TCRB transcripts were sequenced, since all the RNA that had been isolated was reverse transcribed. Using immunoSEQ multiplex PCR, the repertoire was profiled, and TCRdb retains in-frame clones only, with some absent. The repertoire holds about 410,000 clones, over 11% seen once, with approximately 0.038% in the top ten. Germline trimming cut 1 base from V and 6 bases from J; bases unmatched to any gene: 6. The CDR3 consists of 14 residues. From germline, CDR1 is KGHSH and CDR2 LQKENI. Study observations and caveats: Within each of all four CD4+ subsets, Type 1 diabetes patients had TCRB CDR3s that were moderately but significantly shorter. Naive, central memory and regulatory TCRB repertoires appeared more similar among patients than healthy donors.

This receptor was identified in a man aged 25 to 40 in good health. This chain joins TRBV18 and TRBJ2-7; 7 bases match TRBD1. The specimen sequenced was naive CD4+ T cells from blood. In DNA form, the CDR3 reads TGTGCCAGCTCACCACGGCAGGGGGTGGGCGAGCAGTACGTC. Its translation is CASSPRQGVGEQYV.